Listed here is a single TCR beta chain. The antigen remains unidentified. The sample belongs to a study of shared clonotypes between healthy human individuals. Overall study context: The people who gave samples were a couple of women and a few men aged 18 to 49. CD4 naive and memory got three plates each, CD8 naive two, CD8 memory one.

The CDR3 has 15 residues. Per the germline V gene, CDR1 is SGDLS and CDR2 is YYNGEE. V lost 3 bases and J lost 11; bases outside the gene matches: 10. Assay used: immunoSEQ multiplex PCR; TCRdb lists only in-frame clones, some missing. The sample yields around 2,000,000 clones, about 92% seen once. Whole-study results and caveats: Generation probabilities were higher for clonotypes shared across all four sorted-subset donors than for unshared ones. Several donors shared approximately 5% of their naive CD4 clonotypes.

Naive CD8 cells were CD45RO-negative, positively selected for CCR7, excluding terminally differentiated effector memory CD45RA+ cells. The TCR comes from a man aged 18 to 30 in good health. Some clones in this sample may be carry-over from other donors' samples. J is TRBJ2-6 and V is TRBV9; TRBD1 matches 8 bases. Input material: naive CD8+ T cells from PBMCs. CDR3 coding DNA: TGTGCCAGCAGCGCCCAGGGGGCTACGGCGGACGTCCTGACTTTC. Its protein is CASSAQGATADVLTF. Full variable domain (missing parts from reference TRBV9 and TRBJ2-6): DSGVTQTPKHLITATGQRVTLRCSPRSGDLSVYWYQQSLDQGLQFLIQYYNGEERAKGNILERFSAQQFPDLHSELNLSSLELGDSALYFCASSAQGATADVLTFGAGSRLTVL.